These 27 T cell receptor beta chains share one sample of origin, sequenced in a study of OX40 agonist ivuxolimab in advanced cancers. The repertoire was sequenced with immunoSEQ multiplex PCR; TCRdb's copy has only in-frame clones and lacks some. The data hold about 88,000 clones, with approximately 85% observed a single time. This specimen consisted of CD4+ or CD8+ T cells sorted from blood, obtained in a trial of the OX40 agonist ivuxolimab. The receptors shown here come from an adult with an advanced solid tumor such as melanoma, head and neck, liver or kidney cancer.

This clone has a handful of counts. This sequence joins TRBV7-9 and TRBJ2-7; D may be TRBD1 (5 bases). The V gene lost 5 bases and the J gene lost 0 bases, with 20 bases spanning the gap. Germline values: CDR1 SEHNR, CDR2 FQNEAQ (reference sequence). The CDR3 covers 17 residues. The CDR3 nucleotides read TGTGCCAGCAGCCTAGGTGAACGGACAACAGGCTCCTACGAGCAGTACGTC. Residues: CASSLGERTTGSYEQYV.

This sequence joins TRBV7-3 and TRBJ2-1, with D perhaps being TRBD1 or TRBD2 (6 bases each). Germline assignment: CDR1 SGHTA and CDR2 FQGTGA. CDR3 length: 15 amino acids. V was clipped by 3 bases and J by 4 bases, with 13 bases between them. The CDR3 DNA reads TGTGCCAGCAGCTTGTCTGGGGGGCCATACAATGAGCAGTTCTTC. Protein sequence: CASSLSGGPYNEQFF.

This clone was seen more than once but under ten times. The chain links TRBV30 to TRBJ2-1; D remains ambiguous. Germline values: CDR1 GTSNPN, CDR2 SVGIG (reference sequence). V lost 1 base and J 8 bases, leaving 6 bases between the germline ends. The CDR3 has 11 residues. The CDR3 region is CAWSARDEQFF. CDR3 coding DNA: TGTGCCTGGAGTGCTAGGGATGAGCAGTTCTTC.

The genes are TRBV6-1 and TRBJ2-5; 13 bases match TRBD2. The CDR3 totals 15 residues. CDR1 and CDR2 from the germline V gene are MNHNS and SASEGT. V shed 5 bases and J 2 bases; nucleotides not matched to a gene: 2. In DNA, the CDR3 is TGTGCCAGCAGTTGGGGACTAGCGGGACAAGAGACCCAGTACTTC. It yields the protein CASSWGLAGQETQYF.

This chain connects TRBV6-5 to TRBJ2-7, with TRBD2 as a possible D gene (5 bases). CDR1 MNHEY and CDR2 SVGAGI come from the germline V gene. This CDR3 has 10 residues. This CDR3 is CASSDYEQHV. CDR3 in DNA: TGTGCCAGCAGTGACTACGAGCAGCACGTC.

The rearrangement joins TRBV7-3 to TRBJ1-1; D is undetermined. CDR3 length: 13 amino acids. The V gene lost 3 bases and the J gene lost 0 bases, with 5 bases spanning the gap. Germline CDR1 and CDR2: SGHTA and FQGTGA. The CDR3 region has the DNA TGTGCCAGCAGCTTTCGGGTGAACACTGAAGCTTTCTTT. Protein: CASSFRVNTEAFF.

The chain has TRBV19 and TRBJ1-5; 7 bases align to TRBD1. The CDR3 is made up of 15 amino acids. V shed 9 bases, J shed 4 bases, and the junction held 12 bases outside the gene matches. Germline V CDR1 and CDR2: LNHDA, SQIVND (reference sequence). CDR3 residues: CASQLSRGENQPQHF. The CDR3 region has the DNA TGTGCCAGCCAATTGAGCAGGGGGGAGAATCAGCCCCAGCATTTT.

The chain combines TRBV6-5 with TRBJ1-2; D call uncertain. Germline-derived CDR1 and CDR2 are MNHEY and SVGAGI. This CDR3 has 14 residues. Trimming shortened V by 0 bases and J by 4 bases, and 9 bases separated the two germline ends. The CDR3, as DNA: TGTGCCAGCAGTTACTCGACACAGATCTATGGCTACACCTTC. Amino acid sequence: CASSYSTQIYGYTF.

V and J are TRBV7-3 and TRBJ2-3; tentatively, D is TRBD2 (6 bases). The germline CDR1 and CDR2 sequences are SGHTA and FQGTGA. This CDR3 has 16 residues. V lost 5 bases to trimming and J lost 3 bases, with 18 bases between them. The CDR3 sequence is CASSQGARGGTDTQYF. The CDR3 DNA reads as TGTGCCAGCAGCCAAGGGGCGCGCGGAGGGACAGATACGCAGTATTTT.

CDR3 protein: CASSVLAGGRADTQYF. CDR3 bases: TGTGCCAGCAGCGTATTAGCGGGAGGGCGGGCAGATACGCAGTATTTT. The chain is built from TRBV9 and TRBJ2-3; 11 bases align to TRBD2. Germline-derived CDR1 and CDR2 are SGDLS and YYNGEE. This CDR3 has 16 residues. The junction had 5 bases not matched to a gene; V was cut back by 1 base and J by 4 bases.

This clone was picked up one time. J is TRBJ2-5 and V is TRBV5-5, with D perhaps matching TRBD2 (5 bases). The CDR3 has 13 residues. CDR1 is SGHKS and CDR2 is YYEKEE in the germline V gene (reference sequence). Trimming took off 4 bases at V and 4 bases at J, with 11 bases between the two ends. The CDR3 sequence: CASSRLEVETQYF. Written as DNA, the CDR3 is TGTGCCAGCAGCCGACTGGAGGTAGAGACCCAGTACTTC.

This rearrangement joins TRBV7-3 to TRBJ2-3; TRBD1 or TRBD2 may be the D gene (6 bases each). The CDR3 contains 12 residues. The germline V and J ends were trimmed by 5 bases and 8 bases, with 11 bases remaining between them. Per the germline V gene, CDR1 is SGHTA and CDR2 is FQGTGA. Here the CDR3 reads CASSPQGGTQYF. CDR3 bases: TGTGCCAGCAGCCCACAGGGAGGTACGCAGTATTTT.

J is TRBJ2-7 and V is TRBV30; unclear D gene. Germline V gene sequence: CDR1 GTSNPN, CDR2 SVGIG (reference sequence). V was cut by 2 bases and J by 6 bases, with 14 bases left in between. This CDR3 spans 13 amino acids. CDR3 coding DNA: TGTGCCTGGAGTCGCAGCCGCTTGGGCGAGCAGTACTTC. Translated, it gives CAWSRSRLGEQYF.

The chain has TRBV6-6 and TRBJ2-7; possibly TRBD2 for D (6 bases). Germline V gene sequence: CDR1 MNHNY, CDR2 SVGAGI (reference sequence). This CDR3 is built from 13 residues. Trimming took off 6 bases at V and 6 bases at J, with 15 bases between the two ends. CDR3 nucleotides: TGTGCCAGCAGCCCCTGTAGCGGATGCGAGCAGTACGTC. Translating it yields CASSPCSGCEQYV.

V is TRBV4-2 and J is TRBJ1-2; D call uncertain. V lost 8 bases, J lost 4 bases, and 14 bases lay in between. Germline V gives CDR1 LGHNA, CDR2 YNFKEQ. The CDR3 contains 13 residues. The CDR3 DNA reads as TGTGCCAGCGGAAAAGAACAAGTCTATGGCTACACCTTC. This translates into CASGKEQVYGYTF.

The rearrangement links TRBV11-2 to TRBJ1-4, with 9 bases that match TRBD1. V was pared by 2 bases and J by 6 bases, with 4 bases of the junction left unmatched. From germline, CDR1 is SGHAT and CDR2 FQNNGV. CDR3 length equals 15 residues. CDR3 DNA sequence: TGTGCCAGCAGCTTACAACAGGGGGCTTATGAAAAACTGTTTTTT. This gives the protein CASSLQQGAYEKLFF.

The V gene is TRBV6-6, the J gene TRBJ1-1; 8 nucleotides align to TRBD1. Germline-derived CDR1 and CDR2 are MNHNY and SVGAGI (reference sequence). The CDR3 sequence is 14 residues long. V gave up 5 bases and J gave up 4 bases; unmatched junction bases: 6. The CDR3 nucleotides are TGTGCCAGCAGTGGAACAGGGGGGGGCACTGAAGCTTTCTTT. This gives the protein CASSGTGGGTEAFF.

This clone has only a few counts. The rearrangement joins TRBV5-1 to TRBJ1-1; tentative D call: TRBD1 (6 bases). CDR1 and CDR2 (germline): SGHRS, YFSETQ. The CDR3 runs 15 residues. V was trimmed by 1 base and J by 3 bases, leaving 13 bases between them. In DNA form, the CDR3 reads TGCGCCAGCAGCTTGAATGGGGGGCGGGACACTGAAGCTTTCTTT. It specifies CASSLNGGRDTEAFF.

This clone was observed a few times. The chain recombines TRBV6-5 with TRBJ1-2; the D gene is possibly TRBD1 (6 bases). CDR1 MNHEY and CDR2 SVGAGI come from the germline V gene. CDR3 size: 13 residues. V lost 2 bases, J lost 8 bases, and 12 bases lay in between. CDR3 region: CASSYNRVLGYTF. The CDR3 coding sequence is TGTGCCAGCAGTTACAACAGGGTCCTCGGCTACACCTTC.

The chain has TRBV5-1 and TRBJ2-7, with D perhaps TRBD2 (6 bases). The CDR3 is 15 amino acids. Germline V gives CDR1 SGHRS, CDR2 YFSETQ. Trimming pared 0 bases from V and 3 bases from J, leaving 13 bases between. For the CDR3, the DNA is TGCGCCAGCAGCTTGGTCGTGGGAGGACTCTACGAGCAGTACTTC. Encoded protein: CASSLVVGGLYEQYF. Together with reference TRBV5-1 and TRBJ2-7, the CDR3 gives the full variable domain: KAGVTQTPRYLIKTRGQQVTLSCSPISGHRSVSWYQQTPGQGLQFLFEYFSETQRNKGNFPGRFSGRQFSNSRSEMNVSTLELGDSALYLCASSLVVGGLYEQYFGPGTRLTVT.

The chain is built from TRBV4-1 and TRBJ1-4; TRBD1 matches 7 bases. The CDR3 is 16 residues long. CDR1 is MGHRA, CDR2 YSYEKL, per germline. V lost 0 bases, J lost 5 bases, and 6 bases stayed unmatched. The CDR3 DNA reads TGCGCCAGCAGCCAAGATCCCGGGACAGAGAATGAAAAACTGTTTTTT. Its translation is CASSQDPGTENEKLFF.

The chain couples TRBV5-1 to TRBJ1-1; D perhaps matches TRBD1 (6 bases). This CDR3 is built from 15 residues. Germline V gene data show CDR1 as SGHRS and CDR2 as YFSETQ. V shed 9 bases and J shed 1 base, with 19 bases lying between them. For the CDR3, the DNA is TGCGCCACCGCGATGATTGGGGGGCCGAACACTGAAGCTTTCTTT. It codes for CATAMIGGPNTEAFF.

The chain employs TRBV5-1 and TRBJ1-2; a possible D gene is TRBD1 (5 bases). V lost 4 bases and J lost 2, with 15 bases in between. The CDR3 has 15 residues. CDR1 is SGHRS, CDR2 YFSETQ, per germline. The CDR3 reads CASSLVQTANYGYTF. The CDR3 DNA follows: TGCGCCAGCAGCCTAGTTCAGACAGCGAACTATGGCTACACCTTC.

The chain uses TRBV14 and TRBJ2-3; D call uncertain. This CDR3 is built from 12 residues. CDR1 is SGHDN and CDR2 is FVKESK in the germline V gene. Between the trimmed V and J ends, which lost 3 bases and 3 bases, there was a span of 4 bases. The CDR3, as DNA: TGTGCCAGCAGCCAGGATACAGATACGCAGTATTTT. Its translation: CASSQDTDTQYF.

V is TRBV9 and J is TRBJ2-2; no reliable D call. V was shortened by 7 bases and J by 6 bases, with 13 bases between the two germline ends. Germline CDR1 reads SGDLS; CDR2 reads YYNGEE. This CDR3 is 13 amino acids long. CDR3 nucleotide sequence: TGTGCCAGCGCCGTGGCAGGTCCCGGGGAGCTGTTTTTT. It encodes CASAVAGPGELFF.

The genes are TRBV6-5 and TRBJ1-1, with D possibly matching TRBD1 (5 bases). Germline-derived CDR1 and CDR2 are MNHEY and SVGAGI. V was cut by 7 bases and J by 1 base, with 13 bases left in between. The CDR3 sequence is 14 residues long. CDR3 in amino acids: CASTDGGTNTEAFF. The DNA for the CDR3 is TGTGCCAGCACCGACGGGGGGACGAACACTGAAGCTTTCTTT.

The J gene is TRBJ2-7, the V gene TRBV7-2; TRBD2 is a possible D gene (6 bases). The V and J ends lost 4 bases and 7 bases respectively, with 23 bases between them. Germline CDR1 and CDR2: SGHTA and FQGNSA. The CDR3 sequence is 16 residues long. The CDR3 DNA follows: TGTGCCAGCAGCTCACCCGGACTACCATCCCAGGGAGAGCAGTACTTC. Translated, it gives CASSSPGLPSQGEQYF.